This TCR beta chain came from a study of T cells in Graves' hyperthyroidism and ophthalmopathy. Across the study: Peripheral blood specimens were obtained at initial diagnosis, prior to any treatment.

With duration under 3 months, ophthalmopathy was active: Clinical Activity Score at least 3, NOSPECS at least 4. Together with thyroid ultrasound, orbital computed tomography, serum thyroxine and TRAb, clinical symptoms were used for diagnoses. In germline, CDR1 is MNHEY, CDR2 SVGEGT. The CDR3 extends over 16 amino acids. The trim removed 6 bases at V and 0 bases at J, leaving 8 bases unmatched. Study-wide results and caveats: Most thyroid clonotypes that were expanded above 0.001 also turned up in blood.

This clonotype was seen repeatedly, ten times or more. What it recognizes is unknown. Amplification of TCR beta CDR3 regions was performed using RNA transcripts as template. Initially, a first-round RT-PCR of the TCR CDR3 employed the HTBI primer set. TCRdb analysed the multiplex PCR reads with MiXCR anew, one entry per CDR3 protein. The sample consists of 310,000 or so distinct CDR3 sequences, about 18% of them appearing once. This chain links TRBV6-2 or TRBV6-3 with TRBJ1-2; 9 nucleotides match TRBD1. The sample comprised blood. This clonotype was sampled from a woman aged 55-75 years with Graves' ophthalmopathy. The CDR3 sequence is CASSRTGTGSNYGYTF. The DNA of the CDR3 is TGTGCCAGCAGCCGGACCGGGACAGGGTCTAACTATGGCTACACCTTC.